A selection of T cell receptor beta chains follows, all from one sample in a study of blood T cells in healthy people across ages. One entry per CDR3 protein results from TCRdb running MiXCR on the 5' RACE reads. The data contain around 800,000 distinct CDR3 sequences, approximately 67% of them singletons. The sequenced material came from blood. These receptors originate from a man between 25 and 39 years old in good health. Both conserved end residues are part of each CDR3. The D gene is left open where the match is weak. Clone size appears in some rows only: once, few, many, or a class for an expanded clone.

d_call	j_call	v_call	clone_size	cdr3_length	cdr3_aa	cdr3_nt
TRBD1	TRBJ1-4	TRBV7-2	once	14	CAGSLGRGREKLFF	TGTGCCGGCAGCTTGGGTAGGGGGCGAGAAAAACTGTTTTTT
.	TRBJ2-7	TRBV4-3	.	16	CASSFSATGFYYEQYF	TGCGCCAGCAGCTTCTCGGCGACTGGATTCTACTACGAGCAGTACTTC
TRBD1	TRBJ2-7	TRBV7-2	few	15	CASSLAGTGGVEQYF	TGTGCCAGCAGCTTAGCTGGGACAGGGGGCGTCGAGCAGTACTTC
.	TRBJ1-4	TRBV29-1	few	11	CSGESDEKLFF	TGCAGCGGGGAGAGTGATGAAAAACTGTTTTTT
.	TRBJ2-5	TRBV27	.	15	CASSLFPGAGETQYF	TGTGCCAGCAGTTTATTCCCGGGGGCTGGGGAGACCCAGTACTTC
TRBD2	TRBJ2-1	TRBV28	.	17	CASSSLPRGGHSDEQFF	TGTGCCAGCAGTTCACTGCCCCGGGGGGGGCATAGTGATGAGCAGTTCTTC
TRBD2	TRBJ2-3	TRBV5-1	.	17	CASSLVVSSGTTDTQYF	TGCGCCAGCAGCTTGGTCGTTAGTAGCGGGACCACAGATACGCAGTATTTT
TRBD1	TRBJ2-7	TRBV28	.	15	CASSGRDRGLNEQYF	TGTGCCAGCAGCGGCCGGGACAGGGGGCTGAACGAGCAGTACTTC
.	TRBJ2-5	TRBV10-3	.	12	CAISEMEETQYF	TGTGCCATCAGTGAAATGGAAGAGACCCAGTACTTC
.	TRBJ1-3	TRBV6-2/TRBV6-3	.	17	CASSDGPDLYSGNTIYF	TGTGCCAGCAGCGACGGGCCTGACCTATACTCTGGAAACACCATATATTTT
.	TRBJ2-1	TRBV6-2/TRBV6-3	few	12	CASSYPPWKQFF	TGTGCCAGCAGTTACCCCCCTTGGAAGCAGTTCTTC
.	TRBJ2-7	TRBV6-2/TRBV6-3	.	18	CASSYNTGGHAKIYEQYF	TGTGCCAGCAGTTACAATACTGGAGGACATGCTAAAATTTACGAGCAGTACTTC
.	TRBJ2-6	TRBV20-1	few	12	CSGYSGANVLTF	TGCAGTGGCTACTCTGGGGCCAACGTCCTGACTTTC
TRBD1	TRBJ1-2	TRBV5-1	.	15	CASSWDRSANYGYTF	TGCGCCAGCAGCTGGGACAGATCCGCTAACTATGGCTACACCTTC
.	TRBJ2-5	TRBV4-2	.	12	CASSHTGETQYF	TGTGCCAGCAGCCACACGGGAGAGACCCAGTACTTC
TRBD1	TRBJ1-1	TRBV5-1	.	14	CASSQQGPTTEAFF	TGCGCCAGCAGCCAACAGGGGCCGACCACTGAAGCTTTCTTT
TRBD1	TRBJ2-1	TRBV7-9	.	16	CASSLDRGNWKDEQFF	TGTGCCAGCAGCCTTGACAGGGGAAATTGGAAGGATGAGCAGTTCTTC
.	TRBJ1-2	TRBV25-1	.	13	CASSFNQGGGYTF	TGTGCCAGCAGTTTCAACCAGGGCGGTGGCTACACCTTC
.	TRBJ2-3	TRBV10-3	.	13	CAIRPSSEDTQYF	TGTGCCATCAGGCCCTCTAGCGAGGATACGCAGTATTTT
.	TRBJ2-3	TRBV15	.	16	CATSRPGLTSTDTQYF	TGTGCCACCAGCAGACCCGGACTGACAAGCACAGATACGCAGTATTTT
TRBD2	TRBJ2-5	TRBV13	.	15	CASSLRVAGQETQYF	TGTGCCAGCAGCCTGCGGGTAGCGGGACAAGAGACCCAGTACTTC
.	TRBJ1-2	TRBV6-2/TRBV6-3	few	15	CASSRSTNTNYGYTF	TGTGCCAGCTCCAGGTCTACTAATACTAACTATGGCTACACCTTC
.	TRBJ2-7	TRBV15	.	14	CATSGDRRSYEQYF	TGTGCCACCAGCGGGGACCGCCGATCCTACGAGCAGTACTTC
TRBD1	TRBJ1-2	TRBV4-3	.	20	CASSQAFSGTGGFPDYGYTF	TGCGCCAGCAGCCAAGCTTTCTCGGGGACAGGGGGCTTCCCAGACTATGGCTACACCTTC
.	TRBJ2-3	TRBV29-1	.	12	CNVEVGTDTQYF	TGCAACGTTGAGGTGGGCACAGATACGCAGTATTTT
.	TRBJ2-1	TRBV10-3	.	12	CAISESLSEQFF	TGTGCCATCAGTGAGTCTCTGAGTGAGCAGTTCTTC
.	TRBJ2-3	TRBV7-2	.	12	CASEGSPDTQYF	TGTGCCAGCGAGGGCAGCCCAGATACGCAGTATTTT
.	TRBJ1-5	TRBV12-3/TRBV12-4	.	16	CASSAQGRYSNQPQHF	TGTGCCAGCAGCGCCCAAGGCAGGTATAGCAATCAGCCCCAGCATTTT
TRBD1	TRBJ2-2	TRBV2	.	14	CASSGTGTGGELFF	TGTGCCAGCAGTGGGACAGGGACCGGCGGGGAGCTGTTTTTT
.	TRBJ2-3	TRBV5-6	.	14	CASSFSAWSDTQYF	TGTGCCAGCAGCTTTTCAGCATGGTCCGATACGCAGTATTTT
TRBD1	TRBJ2-7	TRBV7-3	once	15	CASSPTGGNNNEQYF	TGTGCCAGCAGCCCAACAGGGGGGAACAATAATGAGCAGTACTTC
TRBD1	TRBJ2-1	TRBV9	.	15	CASSVGRQGNSEQFF	TGTGCCAGCAGCGTAGGTCGACAGGGGAACAGTGAGCAGTTCTTC
.	TRBJ1-2	TRBV6-2/TRBV6-3	.	15	CASSYRAQGGYGYTF	TGTGCCAGCAGTTACCGTGCACAGGGAGGCTATGGCTACACCTTC
.	TRBJ2-2	TRBV20-1	once	15	CSAAAGDTNTGELFF	TGCAGTGCCGCTGCGGGGGACACCAACACCGGGGAGCTGTTTTTT
.	TRBJ2-4	TRBV29-1	once	13	CSVEVLFTNIQYF	TGCAGCGTTGAAGTATTGTTCACGAACATTCAGTACTTC
TRBD2	TRBJ2-7	TRBV4-1	.	14	CASSQTRLAGEQYF	TGCGCCAGCAGCCAAACCCGACTAGCGGGGGAGCAGTACTTC
.	TRBJ1-5	TRBV15	.	15	CATSRYPPSNQPQHF	TGTGCCACCAGCAGATATCCGCCTTCTAATCAGCCCCAGCATTTT
TRBD1	TRBJ2-7	TRBV12-3/TRBV12-4	many	13	CASSFGTAYEQYF	TGTGCCAGCAGTTTCGGGACAGCCTACGAGCAGTACTTC
TRBD2	TRBJ2-3	TRBV13	few	17	CASSQMAGGRAGDTQYF	TGTGCCAGCAGCCAAATGGCGGGGGGGCGCGCCGGAGATACGCAGTATTTT
.	TRBJ1-2	TRBV12-3/TRBV12-4	.	15	CASSYWDPHEKGYTF	TGTGCCAGCAGTTATTGGGACCCCCACGAGAAGGGCTACACCTTC
.	TRBJ2-5	TRBV29-1	.	14	CSVETDSSYNEQYF	TGCAGCGTTGAAACGGATAGCTCCTACAATGAGCAGTACTTC
.	TRBJ2-1	TRBV6-6	.	11	CASSRNNEQFF	TGTGCCAGCAGCAGAAACAATGAGCAGTTCTTC
TRBD1	TRBJ2-7	TRBV7-8	.	15	CASSLMGQGTYEQYF	TGTGCCAGCAGCTTAATGGGACAGGGTACCTACGAGCAGTACTTC
.	TRBJ2-7	TRBV29-1	.	13	CSVEDLRVGEQYF	TGCAGCGTTGAAGATCTTCGGGTGGGGGAGCAGTACTTC
TRBD2	TRBJ2-3	TRBV29-1	.	13	CSVRLAGTDTQYF	TGCAGCGTACGGCTAGCGGGCACAGATACGCAGTATTTT
.	TRBJ1-4	TRBV4-2	.	13	CASRGEGSEKLFF	TGTGCCAGCAGAGGGGAGGGGTCCGAAAAACTGTTTTTT
TRBD1	TRBJ2-7	TRBV20-1	.	14	CSANPGQGGYEQYF	TGCAGTGCTAATCCGGGACAGGGGGGTTACGAGCAGTACTTC
TRBD1	TRBJ1-5	TRBV20-1	.	14	CSARGDSVGQPQHF	TGCAGTGCTAGAGGGGACAGCGTTGGGCAGCCCCAGCATTTT
.	TRBJ2-3	TRBV20-1	.	16	CSVRGILGPSTDTQYF	TGCAGTGTGAGGGGAATACTAGGTCCCTCCACAGATACGCAGTATTTT
TRBD2	TRBJ2-5	TRBV7-2	.	15	CASSLQTGGSETQYF	TGTGCCAGCAGCCTACAAACGGGGGGGTCGGAGACCCAGTACTTC
.	TRBJ2-4	TRBV20-1	.	15	CSAQPGELAKNIQYF	TGCAGTGCACAACCGGGGGAACTAGCCAAAAACATTCAGTACTTC